This T cell receptor (beta chain) was sequenced in a study of blood T cell repertoires in COVID-19. At the level of the study: There were acute and convalescent COVID-19 samples, and they came from the United States, Italy and Spain. Nucleic acid was either cDNA or gDNA, and it came from T cells, B-cell-depleted T cells, or PBMCs.

V was shortened by 1 base and J by 7 bases, with 18 bases between the two germline ends. CDR1 and CDR2 from the germline V gene are SGHDT and YYEEEE. CDR3 size: 16 residues. Methods used by the authors: Cell counts per sample came from amplifying reference gene primers. Using immunoSEQ multiplex PCR, the repertoire was profiled, and TCRdb retains in-frame clones only, with some absent. V and J calls and clone size are as listed in that table; D and trimming were resolved from the DNA. This sample has 300,000 or so clones, with roughly 91% found just once. The TCR comes from a man aged 50 or older with active or convalescent COVID-19. The J gene is TRBJ2-1, the V gene TRBV5-6; maybe TRBD1 (7 bases). Sequencing used peripheral blood. The CDR3 sequence: CASSLLGEQGRNEQFF. The CDR3 nucleotides read TGTGCCAGCAGCTTGCTCGGGGAACAGGGGAGGAATGAGCAGTTCTTC. Variable domain in full (rest from reference TRBV5-6 and TRBJ2-1): DAGVTQSPTHLIKTRGQQVTLRCSPKSGHDTVSWYQQALGQGPQFIFQYYEEEERQRGNFPDRFSGHQFPNYSSELNVNALLLGDSALYLCASSLLGEQGRNEQFFGPGTRLTVL.